This TCR beta chain originates from a study of immune cell composition in non-small cell lung cancer. Study as a whole: Tumours were mainly lung adenocarcinoma or squamous cell carcinoma. Regarding the study as a whole: Lung squamous cell carcinoma tumours had significantly higher top 10 clone scores and productive clonality than lung adenocarcinoma. Shared sequences between tumour-reactive and dominant in vivo clones were not proven.

Points on this clone: Its antigen is undetermined.

Losses at the gene ends were 2 bases for V and 3 bases for J; bases not matched to a gene: 1. This CDR3 has 15 residues. Per germline, CDR1 SGHRS and CDR2 YFSETQ. DNA was extracted from unsorted cell suspensions stored frozen. Only in-frame clones appear in the TCRdb table, and some are missing; sequencing was by immunoSEQ multiplex PCR. The sample records about 4,700 clones, over 65% being singletons. Source material: lung tumor tissue. The genes are TRBV5-1 and TRBJ2-5; TRBD2 matches at 13 bases. This TCR came from a human donor with non-small cell lung cancer. The CDR3 nucleotides are TGCGCCAGCAGCTTTGGGACTAGCGGGGAAGAGACCCAGTACTTC. Amino acids: CASSFGTSGEETQYF.